Given below is one TCR beta chain in context. These data come from a study of blood T cell repertoires in COVID-19. Study-level background: Samples taken during acute and convalescent COVID-19 were collected in the United States, Italy and Spain. PBMCs, B-cell-depleted T cells, or T cells were the source of the cDNA or gDNA that made up the material.

Under the authors' procedure: Nucleated cell counts were estimated from reference gene primer amplification. Here immunoSEQ multiplex PCR was the method, and the copy in TCRdb shows in-frame clones only, minus some. The V and J calls and clone size are taken from that table; D and trimming were inferred from the DNA. The sample includes 140,000 or so clones, about 83% of them seen just once. This CDR3 has 17 amino acids. The V segment lost 4 bases and the J segment 8 bases; nucleotides outside the gene matches: 15. Looked up from germline, CDR1 is KGHDR and CDR2 is SFDVKD. Sequenced input: peripheral blood. This clonotype originated in a man aged 50 or older with acute or convalescent COVID-19. The V call is TRBV24-1, the J call TRBJ1-4; TRBD1 matches 7 bases. The CDR3 loop reads CATSEPRDREDCEKLFF. The DNA for the CDR3 is TGTGCCACCAGTGAACCGCGTGACAGGGAAGATTGCGAAAAACTGTTTTTT.